This record concerns one TCR beta chain sequence. No antigen is known for it. Germline lookup yields CDR1 WSHSY and CDR2 SAAADI. The CDR3 runs 12 residues. Trimming pared 9 bases from V and 5 bases from J, leaving 10 bases between. The data derive from a study of cytomegalovirus exposure and HLA in healthy donors. At the level of the study: Per a later analysis, the roughly 670 first-cohort and 100 to 150 validation repertoires shared one platform. Study-wide results and limits: First-cohort TCR clusters tended to co-occur in the 130 or so validation repertoires, a later analysis found. High specificity and sensitivity for cytomegalovirus status were reported for the classifier. Cytomegalovirus-associated TCR beta chains were listed, numbering 150 to 200.

Generated by immunoSEQ multiplex PCR, the TCRdb table keeps only in-frame clones and is missing some. Among tens of thousands of clones listed, roughly 93% were seen once. J is TRBJ2-2 and V is TRBV10-2; a possible D gene is TRBD1 (6 bases). The sample consisted of PBMCs. The clonotype was recovered from a man in his thirties or forties in good health and CMV-seronegative. The CDR3 region has the DNA TGCGCCAGTAAAACAGGGACCGGGGAGCTGTTTTTT. Translating it yields CASKTGTGELFF.